The 17 T cell receptor beta chains given below trace back to one sample, sequenced in a study of T cells in Graves' hyperthyroidism and ophthalmopathy. Amplified regions were TCR beta CDR3 sequences from RNA transcripts. The HTBI primer set was used in a first-round RT-PCR of the TCR CDR3. MiXCR, run by TCRdb on the multiplex PCR reads, gives a single entry per CDR3 protein. The sample holds around 450,000 distinct CDR3 sequences, approximately 14% seen once. Sequenced sample: blood. These receptors originate from a woman between 18 and 30 years old with Graves' hyperthyroidism.

This clonotype occurred many times. The rearrangement links TRBV7-2 to TRBJ1-2, with D hard to call. Germline assignment: CDR1 SGHTA and CDR2 FQGNSA. The CDR3 has 16 residues. V lost 1 base and J 4 bases, leaving 16 bases between the germline ends. CDR3 amino acids: CASSLDSGNPGYGYTF. CDR3 sequence (DNA): TGTGCCAGCAGCTTAGACTCGGGGAACCCTGGCTATGGCTACACCTTC.

This clonotype was seen at least ten times. This sequence joins TRBV13 and TRBJ2-7; TRBD2 agrees at 8 bases. Trimming cost V 0 bases and J 3 bases; bases outside gene matches: 4. CDR1 is PRHDT, CDR2 FYEKMQ, per germline (reference sequence). CDR3 length equals 15 residues. In DNA form, the CDR3 reads TGTGCCAGCAGCTTAGGAGCTAGCGGGTACTACGAGCAGTACTTC. Protein: CASSLGASGYYEQYF.

This clonotype was picked up a small number of times. The J gene is TRBJ2-2, the V gene TRBV5-1; TRBD2 is a possible D gene (5 bases). This CDR3 comprises 15 residues. The germline CDR1 and CDR2 sequences are SGHRS and YFSETQ. Trimming cost V 3 bases and J 0 bases, with 9 bases left between them. The CDR3 sequence is CASSSDGANTGELFF. The DNA for the CDR3 is TGCGCCAGCAGCTCCGACGGGGCGAACACCGGGGAGCTGTTTTTT.

This clonotype was recorded at least ten times. This CDR3 reads CSVDGGMSYEQYF. DNA for the CDR3: TGCAGCGTTGACGGCGGGATGTCCTACGAGCAGTACTTC. The chain combines TRBV29-1 with TRBJ2-7; D possibly corresponds to TRBD2 (6 bases). V lost 3 bases and J 1 base, leaving 10 bases between the germline ends. From germline, CDR1 is SQVTM and CDR2 ANQGSEA. The CDR3 consists of 13 residues.

This clonotype was counted a few times. This chain joins TRBV7-2 and TRBJ1-1; D unclear. Germline V gives CDR1 SGHTA, CDR2 FQGNSA. The V and J ends lost 1 base and 7 bases respectively, with 7 bases between them. The CDR3 is made up of 12 amino acids. DNA for the CDR3: TGTGCCAGCAGCTTAGTGGGCTATGAAGCTTTCTTT. Its protein product is CASSLVGYEAFF. Combining the CDR3 with reference TRBV7-2 and TRBJ1-1 gives the whole variable domain GAGVSQSPSNKVTEKGKDVELRCDPISGHTALYWYRQSLGQGLEFLIYFQGNSAPDKSGLPSDRFSAERTGGSVSTLTIQRTQQEDSAVYLCASSLVGYEAFFGQGTRLTVV.

The table lists this clonotype with many counts. This chain uses TRBV3-1 with TRBJ2-7, with a weak D call TRBD2 (6 bases). The CDR3 is 12 residues long. CDR1 LGHDT and CDR2 YNNKEL come from the germline V gene (reference sequence). V was cut by 2 bases and J by 6 bases, with 8 bases left in between. The CDR3: CASSQTGGEQYF. Written as DNA, the CDR3 is TGTGCCAGCAGCCAAACCGGGGGCGAGCAGTACTTC.

The table lists this clonotype with a few counts. The chain employs TRBV5-8 and TRBJ2-3, with TRBD2 matching over 10 bases. CDR3 size: 16 residues. Trimming took 0 bases from V and 2 from J; bases not matched to a gene: 3. The germline V gene encodes CDR1 SGHTS and CDR2 YDEGEE. The CDR3 DNA sequence: TGTGCCAGCAGCTTGGCACTAGCGGGGACCACAGATACGCAGTATTTT. Translated, it gives CASSLALAGTTDTQYF.

The rearrangement links TRBV25-1 to TRBJ2-2; D is unresolved. Germline loops: CDR1 MGHDK, CDR2 SYGVNS. Trimming removed 6 bases from V and 8 bases from J, with 10 bases in between. The CDR3 length is 12 residues. CDR3 sequence: CASSPMWGELFF. DNA for the CDR3: TGTGCCAGCAGCCCCATGTGGGGGGAGCTGTTTTTT.

This clonotype appeared a few times. The chain couples TRBV4-2 to TRBJ2-2, with 8 positions matching TRBD2. J gave up 2 bases and V 4 bases, and 3 bases lay outside the gene matches. CDR3 length equals 15 residues. CDR1 and CDR2 from the germline V gene are LGHNA and YNFKEQ. This CDR3 is CASSLSGGNTGELFF. The CDR3 DNA follows: TGTGCCAGCAGCCTGAGCGGGGGTAACACCGGGGAGCTGTTTTTT.

This clonotype was seen a handful of times. The rearrangement uses TRBV24-1 and TRBJ2-2; 7 nucleotides line up with TRBD1. CDR1 is KGHDR, CDR2 SFDVKD, per germline. The CDR3 is 21 amino acids. The V gene end was trimmed by 4 bases and the J gene end by 0 bases; junction bases not matched to a gene: 19. Written as DNA, the CDR3 is TGTGCCACCAGTGAGCTTGGACAGGCGTCTTTGAGCGGTCCGAACACCGGGGAGCTGTTTTTT. It translates to CATSELGQASLSGPNTGELFF.

This clonotype has a handful of counts. The chain couples TRBV7-2 to TRBJ2-2; 8 nucleotides align to TRBD1. The germline V gene has CDR1 SGHTA and CDR2 FQGNSA. The CDR3 covers 15 residues. V trimming: 5 bases; J trimming: 3 bases; junction bases outside the gene matches: 5. CDR3 sequence reads: CASSTQQGDTGELFF. CDR3 DNA sequence: TGTGCCAGCAGCACACAACAGGGGGACACCGGGGAGCTGTTTTTT.

The gene calls are TRBV6-1 and TRBJ2-7; 7 nucleotides line up with TRBD1. In germline, CDR1 is MNHNS, CDR2 SASEGT. This CDR3 has 15 residues. The V segment lost 5 bases and the J segment 2 bases; nucleotides outside the gene matches: 9. The CDR3 region is CASSWRTGSTYEQYF. The CDR3, as DNA: TGTGCCAGCAGTTGGAGGACAGGATCTACCTACGAGCAGTACTTC.

This clonotype was observed at least ten times. The V and J genes are TRBV19 and TRBJ1-1, with D possibly being TRBD1 (6 bases). Trimming took off 6 bases at V and 4 bases at J, with 18 bases between the two ends. The CDR3 has 15 amino acids. Germline CDR1 and CDR2: LNHDA and SQIVND (reference sequence). The CDR3 nucleotides are TGTGCCAGTAGGGGGGGGGACACTTCTTCCACTGAAGCTTTCTTT. Its translation is CASRGGDTSSTEAFF.

This clonotype was observed many times. The J gene is TRBJ2-2, the V gene TRBV12-3 or TRBV12-4; D gene uncertain. The V end was cut by 1 base, the J end by 7 bases, with 4 bases between. There are 12 residues in the CDR3. CDR3 nucleotides: TGTGCCAGCAGTTTAGGGCGCGGGGAGCTGTTTTTT. As protein: CASSLGRGELFF.

This chain joins TRBV14 and TRBJ2-5, with unresolved D. The CDR3 runs 13 residues. V shed 3 bases and J shed 3 bases, with 8 bases lying between them. CDR1 and CDR2 (germline): SGHDN, FVKESK. The CDR3 DNA follows: TGTGCCAGCAGCCAGGCCAAAAAAGAGACCCAGTACTTC. Its translation: CASSQAKKETQYF.

The table lists this clonotype with many counts. This chain joins TRBV28 and TRBJ1-5; 9 bases align to TRBD1. V was pared by 3 bases and J by 7 bases, with 10 bases of the junction left unmatched. The CDR3 length is 16 residues. The germline CDR1 and CDR2 sequences are MDHEN and SYDVKM. CDR3 coding DNA: TGTGCCAGCAGTTTGTTACAGGGGGCCCCTCTCCAGCCCCAGCATTTT. This codes for CASSLLQGAPLQPQHF.

This clonotype was seen at least ten times. The chain links TRBV5-1 to TRBJ2-1, with 8 bases that match TRBD1. J was trimmed by 11 bases and V by 4 bases; bases with no gene match: 14. Per the germline V gene, CDR1 is SGHRS and CDR2 is YFSETQ. The CDR3 is made up of 15 amino acids. The CDR3 loop is CASSLGQGPVRQQFF. In nucleotides, the CDR3 is TGCGCCAGCAGCCTAGGACAGGGACCCGTTAGGCAGCAGTTCTTC. The full variable domain, completed using reference TRBV5-1 and TRBJ2-1, is KAGVTQTPRYLIKTRGQQVTLSCSPISGHRSVSWYQQTPGQGLQFLFEYFSETQRNKGNFPGRFSGRQFSNSRSEMNVSTLELGDSALYLCASSLGQGPVRQQFFGPGTRLTVL.